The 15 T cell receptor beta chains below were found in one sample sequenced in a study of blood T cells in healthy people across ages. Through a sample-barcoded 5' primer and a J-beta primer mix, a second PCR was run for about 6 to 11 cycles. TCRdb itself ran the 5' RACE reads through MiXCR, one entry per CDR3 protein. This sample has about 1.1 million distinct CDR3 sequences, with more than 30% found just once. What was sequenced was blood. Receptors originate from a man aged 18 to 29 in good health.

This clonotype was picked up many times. The CDR3 protein is CATSEDRSKQYF. The CDR3, as DNA: TGTGCCACCAGTGAGGACCGATCCAAGCAGTACTTC. The chain uses TRBV24-1 and TRBJ2-5, with D uncertain. Trimming shortened V by 4 bases and J by 11 bases, and 13 bases separated the two germline ends. The CDR3 loop spans 12 amino acids. CDR1 is KGHDR, CDR2 SFDVKD, per germline.

This chain's CDR3 is CASSRRAGGATNEKLFF. DNA for the CDR3: TGTGCCAGCAGTAGGAGGGCAGGGGGTGCAACTAATGAAAAACTGTTTTTT. The J gene is TRBJ1-4, the V gene TRBV7-8; 7 nucleotides line up with TRBD1. The germline CDR1 and CDR2 sequences are SGHVS and FQNEAQ. The trim removed 6 bases at V and 0 bases at J, leaving 10 bases unmatched. This CDR3 has 17 amino acids.

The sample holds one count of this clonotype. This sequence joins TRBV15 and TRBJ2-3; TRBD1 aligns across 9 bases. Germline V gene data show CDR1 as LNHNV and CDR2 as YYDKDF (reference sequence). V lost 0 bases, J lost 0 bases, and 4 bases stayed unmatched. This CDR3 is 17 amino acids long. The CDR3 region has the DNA TGTGCCACCAGCAGAGATAGAGGGACAGGGAGCACAGATACGCAGTATTTT. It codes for CATSRDRGTGSTDTQYF.

This chain's CDR3 is CASSYRRFRGEETQYF. CDR3 DNA: TGTGCCAGCAGTTATAGGCGCTTCAGGGGTGAAGAGACCCAGTACTTC. This sequence joins TRBV6-6 and TRBJ2-5; D might be TRBD1 (6 bases). The V and J ends lost 3 bases and 3 bases respectively, with 17 bases between them. CDR1 is MNHNY, CDR2 SVGAGI, per germline (reference sequence). The CDR3 totals 16 residues.

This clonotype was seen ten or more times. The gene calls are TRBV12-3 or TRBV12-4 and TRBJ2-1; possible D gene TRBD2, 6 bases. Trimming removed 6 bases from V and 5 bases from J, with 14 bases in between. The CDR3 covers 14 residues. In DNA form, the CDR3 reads TGTGCCAGCAGGCCCGGGACTTCCCACAATGAGCAGTTCTTC. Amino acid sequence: CASRPGTSHNEQFF.

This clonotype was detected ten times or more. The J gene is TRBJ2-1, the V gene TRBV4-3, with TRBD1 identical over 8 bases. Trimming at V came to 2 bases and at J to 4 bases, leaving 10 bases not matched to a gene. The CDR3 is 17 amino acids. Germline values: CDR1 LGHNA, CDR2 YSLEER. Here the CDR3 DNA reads TGCGCCAGCAGCCAACGTCTCGTCGGGACAGGTTACAATGAGCAGTTCTTC. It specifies CASSQRLVGTGYNEQFF.

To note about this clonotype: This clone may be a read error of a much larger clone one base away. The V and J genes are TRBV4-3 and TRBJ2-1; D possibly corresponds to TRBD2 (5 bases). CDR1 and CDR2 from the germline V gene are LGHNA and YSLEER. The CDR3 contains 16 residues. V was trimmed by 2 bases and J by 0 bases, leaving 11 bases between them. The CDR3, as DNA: TGCGCCAGCAGCCAATGTAGCGAGAGCTCCTACAATGAGCAGTTCTTC. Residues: CASSQCSESSYNEQFF.

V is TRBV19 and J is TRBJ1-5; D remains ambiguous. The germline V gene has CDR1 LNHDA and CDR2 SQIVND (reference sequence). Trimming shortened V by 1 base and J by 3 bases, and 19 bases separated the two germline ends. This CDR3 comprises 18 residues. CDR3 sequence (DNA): TGTGCCAGTAGTATAGGCGAGTGGGCGGCCATCGACAATCAGCCCCAGCATTTT. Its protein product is CASSIGEWAAIDNQPQHF.

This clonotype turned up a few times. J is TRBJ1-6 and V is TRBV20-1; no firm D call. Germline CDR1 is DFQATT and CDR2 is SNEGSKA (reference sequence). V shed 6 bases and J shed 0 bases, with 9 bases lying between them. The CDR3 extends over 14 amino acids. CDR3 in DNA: TGCAGTGCAGCGATCAGCTCCTATAATTCACCCCTCCACTTT. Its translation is CSAAISSYNSPLHF.

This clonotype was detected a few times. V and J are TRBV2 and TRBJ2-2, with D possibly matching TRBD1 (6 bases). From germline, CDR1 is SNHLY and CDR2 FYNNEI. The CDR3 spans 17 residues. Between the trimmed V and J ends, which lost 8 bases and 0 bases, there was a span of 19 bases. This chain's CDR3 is CASGEQGFRPNTGELFF. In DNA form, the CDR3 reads TGTGCCAGCGGAGAACAGGGTTTCCGTCCGAACACCGGGGAGCTGTTTTTT.

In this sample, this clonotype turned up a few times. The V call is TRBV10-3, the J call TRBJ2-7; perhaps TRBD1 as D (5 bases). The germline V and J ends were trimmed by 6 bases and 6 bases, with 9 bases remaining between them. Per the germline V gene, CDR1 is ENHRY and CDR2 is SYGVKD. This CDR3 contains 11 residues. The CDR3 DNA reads TGTGCCATCAGAGATAGGGGCGAGCAGTACTTC. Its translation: CAIRDRGEQYF.

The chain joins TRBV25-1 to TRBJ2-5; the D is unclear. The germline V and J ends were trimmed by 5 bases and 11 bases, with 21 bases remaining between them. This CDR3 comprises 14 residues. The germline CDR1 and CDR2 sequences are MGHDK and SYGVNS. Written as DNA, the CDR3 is TGTGCCAGCAGTCGGTCCCCCTCCTACAATGAGCAGTACTTC. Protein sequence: CASSRSPSYNEQYF.

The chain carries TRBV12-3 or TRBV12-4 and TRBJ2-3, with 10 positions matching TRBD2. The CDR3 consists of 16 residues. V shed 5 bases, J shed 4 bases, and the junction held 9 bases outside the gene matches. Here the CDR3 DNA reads TGTGCCAGCAGTAAACTACTAGCGGGGAGCGCAGATACGCAGTATTTT. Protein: CASSKLLAGSADTQYF.

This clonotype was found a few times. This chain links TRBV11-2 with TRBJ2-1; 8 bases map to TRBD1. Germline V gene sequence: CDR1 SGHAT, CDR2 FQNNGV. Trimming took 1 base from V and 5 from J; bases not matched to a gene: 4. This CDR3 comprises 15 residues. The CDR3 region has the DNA TGTGCCAGCAGCTTAGCAGGGGGCAGAGACAATGAGCAGTTCTTC. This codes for CASSLAGGRDNEQFF. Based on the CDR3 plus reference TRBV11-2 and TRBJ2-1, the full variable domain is EAGVAQSPRYKIIEKRQSVAFWCNPISGHATLYWYQQILGQGPKLLIQFQNNGVVDDSQLPKDRFSAERLKGVDSTLKIQPAKLEDSAVYLCASSLAGGRDNEQFFGPGTRLTVL.

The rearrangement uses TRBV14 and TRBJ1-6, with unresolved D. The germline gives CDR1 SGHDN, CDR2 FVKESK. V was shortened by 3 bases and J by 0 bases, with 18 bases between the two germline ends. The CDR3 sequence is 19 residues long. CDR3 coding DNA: TGTGCCAGCAGCCACCCGGCAGATCATGAGAGCTCCTATAATTCACCCCTCCACTTT. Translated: CASSHPADHESSYNSPLHF.